A single sample gave rise to the 3 T cell receptor beta chains below, sequenced in a study of T cell repertoires in cytomegalovirus infection. Their recognized antigens are unknown. TCRdb fed the reads into MiXCR, producing one record per CDR3 protein. The table records roughly 990,000 distinct CDR3 sequences, around 32% of them present only once. The starting material was cultured CD8+ T cells from PBMCs, obtained from culture after CMV antigen stimulation. The receptors shown here come from a human donor in good health (CMV status not recorded). Some clones in this sample may be carry-over from other donors' samples.

V and J are TRBV6-5 and TRBJ2-7; D ambiguous. This CDR3 contains 14 residues. The germline V and J ends were trimmed by 2 bases and 1 base, with 9 bases remaining between them. Per germline, CDR1 MNHEY and CDR2 SVGAGI. In DNA form, the CDR3 reads TGTGCCAGCAGTTACGGTAGGGAATCCTACGAGCAGTACTTC. As protein: CASSYGRESYEQYF.

This chain links TRBV5-4 with TRBJ1-2; no definite D call. From germline, CDR1 is SGHNT and CDR2 YYREEE (reference sequence). V was cut by 0 bases and J by 6 bases, with 9 bases left in between. CDR3 size: 13 residues. CDR3 protein: CASSLEEGHGYTF. The CDR3 nucleotides read TGTGCCAGCAGCTTGGAAGAGGGCCATGGCTACACCTTC.

The chain links TRBV4-2 to TRBJ1-2; perhaps TRBD1 as D (5 bases). Germline V gives CDR1 LGHNA, CDR2 YNFKEQ. CDR3 length equals 18 residues. V was clipped by 1 base and J by 8 bases, with 26 bases between them. The CDR3: CASSQARKSGAPSGGYTF. CDR3 DNA: TGTGCCAGCAGCCAAGCTCGTAAAAGCGGGGCTCCCAGCGGGGGCTACACCTTC.